Below, 21 T cell receptor beta chains from the same sample are listed, as sequenced in a study of T-cell memory formation after mild COVID-19. TCRdb redid the calling of the 5' RACE reads with MiXCR, one entry per CDR3 protein. The table lists hundreds of thousands of distinct CDR3 sequences, roughly 15% of them singletons. Sequencing used PBMCs or a T cell subset sorted from them (not recorded which). The origin of the receptors is a man younger than 35 who had mild COVID-19 (a few samples of this study predate the infection). Cell type and time point are not known.

This clonotype was detected only a few times. The chain has TRBV7-9 and TRBJ1-5, with 10 bases identical to TRBD1. The V gene end was trimmed by 5 bases and the J gene end by 7 bases; junction bases not matched to a gene: 2. This CDR3 is built from 13 residues. Germline lookup yields CDR1 SEHNR and CDR2 FQNEAQ (reference sequence). As DNA, the CDR3 is TGTGCCAGCAGCAGGGGACAGGGGCAGCCCCAGCATTTT. Its protein is CASSRGQGQPQHF.

The genes are TRBV20-1 and TRBJ2-3; 7 nucleotides line up with TRBD2. This CDR3 has 15 amino acids. The trim removed 2 bases at V and 3 bases at J, leaving 8 bases unmatched. Germline V gene lookup returns CDR1 DFQATT and CDR2 SNEGSKA (reference sequence). The CDR3 DNA sequence: TGCAGTGCTAGAAATCAGGGAGGGAGAACAGATACGCAGTATTTT. Translation gives CSARNQGGRTDTQYF.

This clonotype turned up a few times. The chain has TRBV4-3 and TRBJ2-5, with 9 bases aligning to TRBD1. V lost 3 bases and J lost 5; bases outside the gene matches: 7. The CDR3 length is 15 residues. Germline CDR1 reads LGHNA; CDR2 reads YSLEER. The CDR3 spells CASSHLGQGYETQYF. Written as DNA, the CDR3 is TGCGCCAGCAGCCACCTAGGACAGGGGTACGAGACCCAGTACTTC.

V is TRBV12-3 or TRBV12-4 and J is TRBJ2-6, with no clear D. The CDR3 contains 13 residues. V was shortened by 7 bases and J by 0 bases, with 4 bases between the two germline ends. CDR3 sequence reads: CASTYSGANVLTF. CDR3 DNA sequence: TGTGCCAGCACCTACTCTGGGGCCAACGTCCTGACTTTC.

In its sample, this clonotype was seen a few times. The chain employs TRBV29-1 and TRBJ1-5, with 7 positions matching TRBD1. V lost 5 bases, J lost 5 bases, and 6 bases stayed unmatched. Germline V gives CDR1 SQVTM, CDR2 ANQGSEA. This CDR3 spans 13 amino acids. In DNA form, the CDR3 reads TGCAGCGTTCGGGGACAGCCCGATCAGCCCCAGCATTTT. This translates into CSVRGQPDQPQHF.

V usage is TRBV7-8 and J usage is TRBJ1-2; tentative D call: TRBD1 (5 bases). Germline V gene sequence: CDR1 SGHVS, CDR2 FQNEAQ. The CDR3 spans 14 residues. Trimming removed 4 bases from V and 5 bases from J, with 14 bases in between. Here the CDR3 DNA reads TGTGCCAGCAGCTATGCGGGGGGGGATTATGGCTACACCTTC. Its protein product is CASSYAGGDYGYTF. Variable domain in full (rest from reference TRBV7-8 and TRBJ1-2): GAGVSQSPRYKVAKRGQDVALRCDPISGHVSLFWYQQALGQGPEFLTYFQNEAQLDKSGLPSDRFFAERPEGSVSTLKIQRTQQEDSAVYLCASSYAGGDYGYTFGSGTRLTVV.

This clonotype has more than one count but fewer than ten. The chain joins TRBV27 to TRBJ1-1, with TRBD1 matching 8 bases. The V and J ends lost 0 bases and 4 bases, in that order; junction bases with no gene match: 4. The CDR3 runs to 15 residues. Germline assignment: CDR1 MNHEY and CDR2 SMNVEV (reference sequence). In DNA form, the CDR3 reads TGTGCCAGCAGTTTATCCTCGACAGGGGCCACTGAAGCTTTCTTT. Translating it yields CASSLSSTGATEAFF.

Many counts were recorded for this clonotype. This chain links TRBV5-1 with TRBJ2-1; 7 bases map to TRBD1. After removal of 0 bases from V and 3 bases from J, the junction contained 0 bases not matched to a gene. Germline assignment: CDR1 SGHRS and CDR2 YFSETQ. The CDR3 has 14 residues. As DNA, the CDR3 is TGCGCCAGCAGCTTGGGGACAGGCTACAATGAGCAGTTCTTC. As protein: CASSLGTGYNEQFF.

This clonotype was counted only a few times. The J gene is TRBJ2-3, the V gene TRBV5-4; 10 bases align to TRBD2. CDR1 and CDR2 from the germline V gene are SGHNT and YYREEE (reference sequence). The CDR3 spans 17 residues. With V trimmed by 0 bases and J by 1 base, 5 bases remained unmatched. This CDR3 reads CASSLASSGGGTDTQYF. Here the CDR3 DNA reads TGTGCCAGCAGCTTGGCGTCTAGCGGGGGAGGCACAGATACGCAGTATTTT.

The chain joins TRBV15 to TRBJ2-3, with D possibly TRBD2 on 5 matching bases. V lost 5 bases to trimming and J lost 1 base, with 13 bases between them. The CDR3 is made up of 15 amino acids. CDR1 and CDR2 from the germline V gene are LNHNV and YYDKDF (reference sequence). This CDR3 is CATSYRGRGTDTQYF. The CDR3 nucleotides are TGTGCCACCAGCTACCGGGGAAGGGGCACAGATACGCAGTATTTT.

This clonotype was counted only a few times. The J gene is TRBJ1-5, the V gene TRBV18, with D possibly matching TRBD1 (5 bases). Trimming took 2 bases from V and 6 from J, leaving 11 bases between them. The CDR3 spans 14 residues. Germline CDR1 and CDR2: KGHSH and LQKENI. CDR3 sequence: CASSPVGHTQPQHF. In DNA, the CDR3 is TGTGCCAGCTCACCAGTGGGGCATACTCAGCCCCAGCATTTT.

This sequence joins TRBV28 and TRBJ2-7; 7 bases match TRBD2. In germline, CDR1 is MDHEN, CDR2 SYDVKM. V lost 6 bases, J lost 5 bases, and 7 bases stayed unmatched. The CDR3 length is 13 residues. CDR3 residues: CASSGGTSNEQYV. The CDR3 bases are TGTGCCAGCAGCGGGGGGACCTCTAACGAGCAGTACGTC.

This clonotype was observed a handful of times. This chain connects TRBV11-3 to TRBJ2-2; D is ambiguous. The V end lost 5 bases, the J end lost 4 bases, and 8 bases lay between the germline ends. This CDR3 is 13 amino acids long. Germline CDR1 SGHNT, CDR2 YENEEA. CDR3 in DNA: TGTGCCAGCAGCAAGGACGGCACCGGGGAGCTGTTTTTT. This translates into CASSKDGTGELFF.

This chain joins TRBV9 and TRBJ2-5; D possibly corresponds to TRBD1 (6 bases). There are 14 residues in the CDR3. Germline V gene data show CDR1 as SGDLS and CDR2 as YYNGEE. V was pared by 1 base and J by 1 base, with 8 bases between. The CDR3 loop is CASSVRGSQETQYF. The CDR3 coding sequence is TGTGCCAGCAGCGTAAGGGGGTCCCAAGAGACCCAGTACTTC.

This clonotype showed up just a few times. The chain carries TRBV29-1 and TRBJ2-7, with 8 bases lining up with TRBD1. Germline CDR1 and CDR2: SQVTM and ANQGSEA. The CDR3 length is 14 residues. After removal of 8 bases from V and 2 bases from J, the junction contained 11 bases not matched to a gene. This chain's CDR3 is CSFAPTGDPYEQYF. CDR3 nucleotide sequence: TGCAGCTTCGCCCCGACAGGGGACCCCTACGAGCAGTACTTC.

This clonotype was seen a few times. The rearrangement uses TRBV20-1 and TRBJ2-3; perhaps D is TRBD1 or TRBD2 (5 bases each). Germline assignment: CDR1 DFQATT and CDR2 SNEGSKA (reference sequence). The V gene lost 0 bases and the J gene lost 4 bases, with 8 bases spanning the gap. CDR3 length: 13 residues. Written as DNA, the CDR3 is TGCAGTGCTAGAGAACCGGGACCAGATACGCAGTATTTT. Residues: CSAREPGPDTQYF.

V is TRBV6-5 and J is TRBJ1-5, with D unresolved. The CDR3 spans 16 residues. Trimming took off 5 bases at V and 3 bases at J, with 17 bases between the two ends. From germline, CDR1 is MNHEY and CDR2 SVGAGI. CDR3 bases: TGTGCCAGCAGTCCAACTCCCCGGGCGGTCAATCAGCCCCAGCATTTT. Amino acids: CASSPTPRAVNQPQHF.

The CDR3 nucleotides are TGTGCCAGCAGTTCCCCGGGACAGGGGGCCTCAGATACGCAGTATTTT. Protein sequence: CASSSPGQGASDTQYF. V gene TRBV6-5 combines with J gene TRBJ2-3, with 12 bases lining up with TRBD1. Germline V gives CDR1 MNHEY, CDR2 SVGAGI. This CDR3 comprises 16 residues. V shed 4 bases, J shed 4 bases, and the junction held 6 bases outside the gene matches.

This clonotype was counted only a few times. The chain uses TRBV5-6 and TRBJ1-1; 7 nucleotides align to TRBD1. This CDR3 comprises 15 residues. Germline-derived CDR1 and CDR2 are SGHDT and YYEEEE. V trimming: 2 bases; J trimming: 1 base; junction bases outside the gene matches: 5. The CDR3 loop reads CASSFLDRSNTEAFF. As DNA, the CDR3 is TGTGCCAGCAGCTTTTTGGACAGGTCGAACACTGAAGCTTTCTTT.

This clonotype was seen at least ten times. The V call is TRBV5-1, the J call TRBJ2-1, with TRBD2 matching 7 bases. Germline V lookup: CDR1 SGHRS, CDR2 YFSETQ. There are 15 residues in the CDR3. V was clipped by 4 bases and J by 5 bases; unmatched bases: 9. The CDR3 bases are TGCGCCAGCAGCCTTCTGGGGGGGGTCCACAATGAGCAGTTCTTC. Translating it yields CASSLLGGVHNEQFF.

This chain connects TRBV2 to TRBJ2-2; 13 nucleotides agree with TRBD2. V shed 6 bases and J 3 bases; nucleotides not matched to a gene: 10. The CDR3 is 18 residues long. Germline CDR1 SNHLY, CDR2 FYNNEI. CDR3 coding DNA: TGTGCCAGCAGCAAAGGACTAGCGGGGGTCGGGGACACCGGGGAGCTGTTTTTT. Its translation: CASSKGLAGVGDTGELFF.